The present entry profiles one T cell receptor beta chain with its context. Antigen specificity is unknown. The sample belongs to a study of radiation and T cells in renal cell carcinoma. General study results and limits: Irradiated tumors held more dominant CDR3 motifs than control tumors. In blood, top tumor clones expanded by 2 weeks, shrinking by 4.

The J segment lost 4 bases and the V segment lost 7 bases, leaving 7 bases of the junction unmatched. The CDR3 consists of 13 residues. Germline values: CDR1 SQVTM, CDR2 ANQGSEA. Treatment of the sample: 15 Gy SBRT to primary tumor, nephrectomy 4 weeks later. Nephrectomy followed 15 Gy stereotactic body radiation by 4 weeks. Sequencing used immunoSEQ multiplex PCR; TCRdb keeps in-frame clones, though not all of them. This repertoire shows about 16,000 clones, 50% found once; its top ten account for less than 50%. The chain couples TRBV29-1 to TRBJ1-1; TRBD1 aligns across 9 bases. This TCR was recovered from a woman in her fifties or sixties with renal cell carcinoma. Sequenced here: tumor tissue, sampled from a patient whose treatment included radiotherapy and nephrectomy. The CDR3 spells CSALTGGSTEAFF. In DNA form, the CDR3 reads TGCAGCGCTTTGACAGGGGGGAGCACTGAAGCTTTCTTT.